This T cell receptor beta chain was recovered during a study of CXCR3-negative and CXCR3-positive naive CD8 T cells. Study observations and caveats: Whereas both naive subsets had comparably high diversity, memory CD8+ cells had much lower diversity. The study found that naive CXCR3-negative and CXCR3-positive cells shared TRBV-TRBJ usage, while memory cells differed. TRB CDR3 hydrophobicity was greater in CXCR3-positive naive cells than in CXCR3-negative naive cells. Naive subsets had comparable surface CD5; TCR strength was inferred from TRB CDR3 properties.

A note on this clonotype: Its antigen is unidentified.

This CDR3 contains 14 residues. Through 5' RACE with UMI labels, the TRB cDNA libraries were prepared. TCRdb reprocessed the 5' RACE reads; each CDR3 protein has one entry and no DNA is given. The sample holds around 140,000 distinct CDR3 sequences. Those CD8+ T cells considered naive were CD45RO-CCR7+CD27+CD95-. The rearrangement uses TRBV12-3 or TRBV12-4 and TRBJ2-7. Sequencing was done on a sample of naive CXCR3+ CD8+ T cells from blood. Subset of the sample: CD45RO-CCR7+CD27+CD95- naive CD8+ T cells expressing CXCR3 (TNR3+). This clonotype was obtained from a human donor in good health. Some clones in this sample may be carry-over from other donors' samples. CDR3 loop: CASSLSVDSYEQYF.